What follows describes a single TCR beta chain. Clinical history reported by participants formed the basis on which cohorts were assigned. The sample belongs to a study of blood T cell repertoires in COVID-19. Across the study: Samples representing acute and convalescent COVID-19 were sourced from the United States, Italy and Spain. PBMCs, B-cell-depleted T cells, or T cells were the source of the cDNA or gDNA that made up the material.

Authors' processing steps: Estimation of nucleated cell counts was performed using reference gene primer amplification. TCRdb's copy holds only in-frame clones and misses some; the assay was immunoSEQ multiplex PCR. The V and J calls and clone size come from that table; D and trimming were worked out from the DNA. The table lists under 500,000 clones, nearly 90% of them singletons, with nearly 2% in the top ten. This TCR derives from a woman aged 18-29 years with acute COVID-19. The material sequenced was PBMCs or T cells enriched from blood (not recorded which).

CDR3 loop: CASSLGGQGAAETQYF. In DNA form, the CDR3 reads TGTGCCAGCAGTTTAGGAGGTCAGGGGGCCGCGGAGACCCAGTACTTC. J is TRBJ2-5 and V is TRBV28, with 8 bases fitting TRBD1. The CDR3 runs to 16 residues. Trimming removed 2 bases from V and 5 bases from J; junction bases left unmatched: 10. CDR1 and CDR2 (germline): MDHEN, SYDVKM.